This note documents a single TCR beta chain sequence. The antigen is unknown. The V gene lost 0 bases and the J gene lost 8 bases, with 9 bases spanning the gap. Germline assignment: CDR1 MGHRA and CDR2 YSYEKL. The CDR3 runs to 13 residues. The use of a sample-barcoded 5' primer and a J-beta primer mix characterized a second PCR of about 6 to 12 cycles. TCRdb used MiXCR to reprocess the 5' RACE reads, holding one entry per CDR3 protein. The data hold 1.5 million to 2 million distinct CDR3 sequences, with 28% observed a single time. Roughly 10 milliliters of peripheral blood were drawn from each donor. The data originate from a study of blood T cells in healthy people across ages. Study observations and caveats: No one knew whether donors had CMV, which possibly confounded expanded clonotype changes.

V usage is TRBV4-1 and J usage is TRBJ2-3; D remains unclear. Sequenced: blood. The sequence derives from a woman aged 30 to 39 in good health. CDR3 amino acids: CASSQDGSTTQYF. In DNA, the CDR3 is TGCGCCAGCAGCCAAGATGGGTCAACTACGCAGTATTTT.